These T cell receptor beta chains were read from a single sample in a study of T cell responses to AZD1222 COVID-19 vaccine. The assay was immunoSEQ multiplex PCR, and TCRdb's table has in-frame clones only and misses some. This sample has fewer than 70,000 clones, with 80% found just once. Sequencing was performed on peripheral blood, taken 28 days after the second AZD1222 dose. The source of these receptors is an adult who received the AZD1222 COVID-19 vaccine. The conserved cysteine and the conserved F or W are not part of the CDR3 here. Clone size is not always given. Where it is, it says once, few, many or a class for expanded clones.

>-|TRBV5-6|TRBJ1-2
ASSLGRWSYGYT
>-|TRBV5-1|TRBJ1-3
ASSLAGTDGNTIY
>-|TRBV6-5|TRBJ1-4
ASSYRDKDEKLF
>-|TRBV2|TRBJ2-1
ASRALVEQF
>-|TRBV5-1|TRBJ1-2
ASSSDGDYGYT
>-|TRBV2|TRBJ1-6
ASRGRADYNSPLH
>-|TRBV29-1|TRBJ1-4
TLKETGEHPNEKLF
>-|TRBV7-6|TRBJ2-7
ASSIDRGNEQY
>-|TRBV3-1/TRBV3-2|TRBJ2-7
ASSQRISRGGPSSYEQY
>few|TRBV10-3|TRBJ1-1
AARQEYNTEAF
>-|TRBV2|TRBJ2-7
ASGGRISSYEQY
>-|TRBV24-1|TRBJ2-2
ATSDPGRSTGELF
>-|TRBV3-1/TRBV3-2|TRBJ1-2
ASSQGTGVGGYT
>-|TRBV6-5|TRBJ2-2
ASSYSGGGELF
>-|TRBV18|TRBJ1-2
ASSHGQEYGYT
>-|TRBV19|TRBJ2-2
ASSIRGEGLELF
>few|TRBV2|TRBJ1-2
ASRRGQGNGYT
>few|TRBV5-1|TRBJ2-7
ASSLWQSYEQY
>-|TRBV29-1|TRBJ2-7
SVEDLSTGGLRYEQY